Listed below are T cell receptor beta chains from one sample, sequenced in a study of blood T cell repertoires in COVID-19. Using immunoSEQ multiplex PCR, the repertoire was profiled, and TCRdb retains in-frame clones only, with some absent. Here the sample spans hundreds of thousands of clones, approximately 90% being singletons. Sequenced material: peripheral blood. Source of these receptors: a woman aged 35 to 49 who had recovered from COVID-19. CDR3s include the opening cysteine and the closing phenylalanine or tryptophan. D genes are given only for firm matches. Only part of the rows carry a size: once, few, many, or a class if the clone is expanded.

clone_size,d_call,v_call,j_call,cdr3_aa,cdr3_nt
-,TRBD1,TRBV6-1,TRBJ2-7,CASSESQGAYEQYF,TGTGCCAGCAGTGAAAGCCAGGGGGCGTACGAGCAGTACTTC
-,TRBD2,TRBV13,TRBJ2-6,CASSHGGLAGADSGANVLTF,TGTGCCAGCAGCCATGGCGGACTAGCGGGGGCCGACTCTGGGGCCAACGTCCTGACTTTC
-,-,TRBV6-6,TRBJ2-7,CASSYDRDFYEQYF,TGTGCCAGCAGTTACGACAGGGACTTCTACGAGCAGTACTTC
few,-,TRBV10-3,TRBJ2-3,CAISMGLSTDTQYF,TGTGCCATCAGTATGGGACTTTCCACAGATACGCAGTATTTT
-,-,TRBV21-1,TRBJ1-4,CASLRIPGNEKLFF,TGTGCCAGTCTCAGAATACCAGGTAATGAAAAACTGTTTTTT
-,-,TRBV5-4,TRBJ2-7,CASSFGDTYEQYF,TGTGCCAGCAGCTTTGGGGACACCTACGAGCAGTACTTC
-,-,TRBV30,TRBJ2-6,CAWRGSGKAGANVLTF,TGTGCCTGGAGGGGATCAGGGAAGGCTGGGGCCAACGTCCTGACTTTC
-,TRBD1,TRBV7-3,TRBJ2-7,CASSLTGQFYEQYF,TGTGCCAGCAGCTTAACGGGACAGTTCTACGAGCAGTACTTC
-,TRBD1,TRBV30,TRBJ1-4,CAWSVSRTGTGNEKLFF,TGTGCCTGGAGTGTTTCGAGGACCGGGACAGGGAATGAAAAACTGTTTTTT
once,-,TRBV7-9,TRBJ1-5,CASSLVGGTWHF,TGTGCCAGCAGCTTAGTAGGCGGGACTTGGCATTTT
-,-,TRBV27,TRBJ2-3,CASRQASTDTQYF,TGTGCCAGCAGGCAGGCGAGCACAGATACGCAGTATTTT
-,TRBD2,TRBV18,TRBJ2-5,CASSPLLASGETQYF,TGTGCCAGCTCACCGCTGCTGGCTAGCGGAGAGACCCAGTACTTC
-,TRBD2,TRBV7-3,TRBJ2-1,CASSSGTSGSLSEQFF,TGTGCCAGCAGCTCCGGGACTAGCGGGAGTCTGAGTGAGCAGTTCTTC
few,TRBD1,TRBV19,TRBJ1-5,CASSAGGGSNQPQHF,TGTGCCAGTAGCGCAGGGGGAGGCAGCAATCAGCCCCAGCATTTT
-,-,TRBV5-1,TRBJ2-1,CASSLGGGGWDEQFF,TGCGCCAGCAGCTTGGGGGGTGGAGGTTGGGATGAGCAGTTCTTC
-,-,TRBV19,TRBJ2-2,CASSTETGSNTGELFF,TGTGCCAGTAGTACCGAGACAGGTTCAAACACCGGGGAGCTGTTTTTT
-,TRBD1,TRBV2,TRBJ1-1,CASSVDRGRVNTEAFF,TGTGCCAGCAGCGTCGACAGGGGTAGGGTGAACACTGAAGCTTTCTTT
-,TRBD1,TRBV5-1,TRBJ1-5,CASSSGQAGQPQHF,TGCGCCAGCAGCTCTGGACAGGCGGGTCAGCCCCAGCATTTT
-,-,TRBV12-3/TRBV12-4,TRBJ1-2,CASSSQGRVGYTF,TGTGCCAGCAGTAGTCAGGGGCGGGTCGGCTACACCTTC
few,TRBD2,TRBV19,TRBJ2-2,CASSADLRRWTSGHTGELFF,TGTGCCAGTAGTGCGGACTTGAGACGGTGGACTAGCGGCCACACCGGGGAGCTGTTTTTT
-,TRBD2,TRBV7-6,TRBJ2-1,CASSPTSGSYNEQFF,TGTGCCAGCAGTCCTACTAGCGGGAGCTACAATGAGCAGTTCTTC
-,TRBD1,TRBV5-5,TRBJ1-2,CASSLDRGVYGYTF,TGTGCCAGCAGCTTGGACAGGGGTGTCTATGGCTACACCTTC
-,TRBD1,TRBV19,TRBJ2-1,CASRPGQGGHNEQFF,TGTGCCAGTAGACCGGGACAGGGAGGCCACAATGAGCAGTTCTTC
-,TRBD1,TRBV7-9,TRBJ2-5,CASSLNRGVETQYF,TGTGCCAGCAGCCTCAACAGGGGAGTGGAGACCCAGTACTTC
-,-,TRBV24-1,TRBJ2-5,CATRGSGVGETQYF,TGTGCCACCCGAGGGTCGGGCGTCGGAGAGACCCAGTACTTC
few,-,TRBV5-8,TRBJ1-3,CASSLHRGRRGNTIYF,TGTGCCAGCAGCTTACATCGGGGTAGAAGAGGAAACACCATATATTTT
once,-,TRBV3-1/TRBV3-2,TRBJ1-2,CASSQAEGLGGYTF,TGTGCCAGCAGCCAAGCGGAGGGCCTCGGCGGCTACACCTTC
-,TRBD2,TRBV6-2/TRBV6-3,TRBJ2-7,CASSLGTSGSYEQYF,TGTGCCAGCAGCCTAGGGACTAGCGGATCCTACGAGCAGTACTTC
-,-,TRBV6-2/TRBV6-3,TRBJ1-2,CASSYETTGGGYTF,TGTGCCAGCAGTTATGAGACGACCGGGGGAGGCTACACCTTC